This T cell receptor beta chain originates from a study of CD8+ T cells in alopecia areata. Following RNA extraction, reverse transcription yielded cDNA that acted as the sequencing template. Sequencing was performed with immunoSEQ multiplex PCR; in TCRdb, only in-frame clones are kept and a portion is missing. The sample lists some 99,000 clones; around 55% were seen once. Germline V gives CDR1 SSHAT, CDR2 FNYEAQ (reference sequence). This CDR3 region has 20 residues. V was pared by 6 bases and J by 0 bases, with 14 bases of the junction left unmatched. The treatment here: oral pan-JAK inhibitor, 5-10 mg twice daily.

The specimen was CD8+ T cells sorted from blood, collected at week 4, from a patient treated with tofacitinib. The chain joins TRBV7-7 to TRBJ2-2; 12 nucleotides match TRBD2. The TCR comes from a human donor with alopecia areata. CDR3 residues: CASSTMGLAGLFSNTGELFF. CDR3 in DNA: TGTGCCAGCAGTACGATGGGACTAGCGGGTCTTTTCTCGAACACCGGGGAGCTGTTTTTT.